This T cell receptor (beta chain) was captured in a study of T cell repertoires in cytomegalovirus infection (dated 2019 in TCRdb). Concerning the study at large: Donor HLA type was relevant to the analysis, because carriage of CMV infection together with the matching HLA type was indicated by public TCR beta signatures. Results the study describes overall, beyond this receptor: The ex vivo response was dominated by HLA-C-restricted CMV-specific TCR beta clonotypes, which also provided the single most frequent clonotype in two of eight donors. In both this cohort and an independent cohort of 352 donors, the cumulative frequency of public TCR beta family members distinguished carriers of CMV infection plus the relevant HLA type.

Including the terminal cysteine and phenylalanine, the CDR3 comprises 16 residues. Just CDR3 DNA is preserved here, 48 bases in frame from base 1. The germline V gene encodes CDR1 SGHTA and CDR2 FQGNSA. V has 3 bases trimmed and J has 6 bases trimmed; junction bases matching no gene number 2. TCRdb lists the instrument as Illumina HiSeq 1500. TCRdb passed the public sequencing reads through fastp at Q25 and MiXCR, retaining productive beta sequences. Each CDR3 protein appears once, grouped with its most common genes and DNA. This sample holds 150,000 or so distinct CDR3 sequences; under 8% were observed only once. The ten largest account for about a sixth of the sample. This clonotype was counted many times. It lacks a known antigen. Base qualities are missing; no much larger clone stands one base away.

The chain is made from TRBV7-2 and TRBJ2-2; TRBD2 matches 15 bases in the middle. This sequence was found in a human donor in good health (CMV status not recorded). Some clones in this sample may be carry-over from other donors' samples. The sequencing sample was made of PBMCs. In nucleotides, the sequence is TGTGCCAGCAGCTTCGGACTAGCGGGGGGGCCCGGGGAGCTGTTTTTT. This is translated as CASSFGLAGGPGELFF.